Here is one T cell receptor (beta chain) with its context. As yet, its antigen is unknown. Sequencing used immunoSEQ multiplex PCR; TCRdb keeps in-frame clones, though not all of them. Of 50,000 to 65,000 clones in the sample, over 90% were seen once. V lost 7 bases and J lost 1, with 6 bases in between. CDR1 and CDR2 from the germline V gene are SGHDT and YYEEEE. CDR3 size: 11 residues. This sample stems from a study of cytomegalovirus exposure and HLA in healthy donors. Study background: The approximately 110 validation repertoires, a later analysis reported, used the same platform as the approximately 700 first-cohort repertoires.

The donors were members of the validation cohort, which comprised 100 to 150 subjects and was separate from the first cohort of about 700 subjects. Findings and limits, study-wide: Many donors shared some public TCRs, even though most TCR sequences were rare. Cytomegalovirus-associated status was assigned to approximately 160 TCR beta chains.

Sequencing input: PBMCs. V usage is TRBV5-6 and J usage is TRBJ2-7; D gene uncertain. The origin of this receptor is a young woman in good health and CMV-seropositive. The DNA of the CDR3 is TGTGCCAGCGGAGAGTCCTACGAGCAGTACTTC. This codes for CASGESYEQYF.